A single sample gave rise to the 26 T cell receptor beta chains below, sequenced in a study of T-cell memory formation after mild COVID-19. TCRdb independently ran MiXCR on the 5' RACE reads; one entry per CDR3 protein. Here the sample spans around 530,000 distinct CDR3 sequences, about 22% being singletons. Input material: PBMCs or a T cell subset sorted from them (not recorded which). These receptor sequences come from an adult woman who had mild COVID-19 (a few samples of this study predate the infection). Cell type and time point are not known.

The V gene is TRBV10-3, the J gene TRBJ2-7; 8 nucleotides agree with TRBD1. V shed 10 bases and J 11 bases; nucleotides not matched to a gene: 10. Germline V CDR1 and CDR2: ENHRY, SYGVKD. This CDR3 is built from 11 residues. The CDR3 loop reads CATRDRNSEYF. CDR3 coding DNA: TGTGCCACCCGGGACAGGAATTCGGAGTACTTC.

The chain combines TRBV5-1 with TRBJ2-7; TRBD1 aligns across 7 bases. V gave up 2 bases and J gave up 3 bases; unmatched junction bases: 8. Germline V gene lookup returns CDR1 SGHRS and CDR2 YFSETQ. This CDR3 region has 15 residues. CDR3 sequence: CASSFETGVNYEQYF. As DNA, the CDR3 is TGCGCCAGCAGCTTCGAAACAGGGGTGAACTACGAGCAGTACTTC.

This sequence joins TRBV2 and TRBJ2-7; 9 bases align to TRBD2. V was pared by 7 bases and J by 5 bases, with 6 bases of the junction left unmatched. This CDR3 region has 13 residues. Germline values: CDR1 SNHLY, CDR2 FYNNEI. The CDR3 DNA sequence: TGTGCCAGCATGCGCGGGAGGGCCCACGAGCAGTACTTC. It specifies CASMRGRAHEQYF.

This clonotype was observed once. This CDR3 is CASSEDISGNTIYF. The CDR3 DNA reads TGTGCCAGCAGCGAGGACATCTCTGGAAACACCATATATTTT. The rearrangement joins TRBV9 to TRBJ1-3; D is possibly TRBD1 (5 bases). The germline V gene has CDR1 SGDLS and CDR2 YYNGEE. The CDR3 runs to 14 residues. Deletions cut 3 bases from V and 0 bases from J, with 7 bases between.

The chain is built from TRBV18 and TRBJ2-2; no clear D gene. CDR1 is KGHSH and CDR2 is LQKENI in the germline V gene. V was shortened by 8 bases and J by 1 base, with 8 bases between the two germline ends. This CDR3 contains 13 residues. CDR3 DNA: TGTGCCAGCCCCCAACAGAACACCGGGGAGCTGTTTTTT. Its translation is CASPQQNTGELFF.

The V gene is TRBV7-6, the J gene TRBJ2-1, with 7 bases lining up with TRBD2. The junction had 18 bases not matched to a gene; V was cut back by 5 bases and J by 8 bases. The CDR3 extends over 17 amino acids. Germline loops: CDR1 SGHVS, CDR2 FNYEAQ. The CDR3 region is CASSPGVRGRRRHEQFF. The DNA of the CDR3 is TGTGCCAGCAGCCCGGGGGTGCGGGGGAGACGGAGGCATGAGCAGTTCTTC.

The CDR3: CASQEQTEAFF. CDR3 DNA: TGTGCCAGCCAGGAGCAGACTGAAGCTTTCTTT. The V call is TRBV7-8, the J call TRBJ1-1; D not certain. Germline CDR1 is SGHVS and CDR2 is FQNEAQ. V was pared by 8 bases and J by 5 bases, with 9 bases between. The CDR3 contains 11 residues.

V usage is TRBV7-9 and J usage is TRBJ1-1; TRBD1 might be the D (5 bases). Germline loops: CDR1 SEHNR, CDR2 FQNEAQ (reference sequence). The CDR3 extends over 16 amino acids. Trimming stripped 6 bases from V and 0 bases from J, with 17 bases between. Here the CDR3 DNA reads TGTGCCAGCAGGGACATCCGGGCCTCAATGAACACTGAAGCTTTCTTT. Translated: CASRDIRASMNTEAFF.

In its sample, this clonotype was seen a few times. This sequence joins TRBV19 and TRBJ2-2, with a tentative D call TRBD1 (6 bases). Germline assignment: CDR1 LNHDA and CDR2 SQIVND (reference sequence). Deletions cut 3 bases from V and 5 bases from J, with 13 bases between. There are 15 residues in the CDR3. The DNA of the CDR3 is TGTGCCAGTAGTATTCACAGGGCAGAAACCGGGGAGCTGTTTTTT. As protein: CASSIHRAETGELFF.

This clonotype has more than one count but fewer than ten. The rearrangement links TRBV12-3 or TRBV12-4 to TRBJ2-6, with 9 bases identical to TRBD1. V dropped 6 bases and J dropped 0; count of bases not matched to a gene: 9. The CDR3 runs to 18 residues. The CDR3 spells CASRPPGQGGSGANVLTF. CDR3 nucleotide sequence: TGTGCCAGCAGACCCCCGGGACAGGGTGGCTCTGGGGCCAACGTCCTGACTTTC.

This rearrangement joins TRBV4-2 to TRBJ1-2, with 9 bases that match TRBD1. This CDR3 comprises 14 residues. Germline V lookup: CDR1 LGHNA, CDR2 YNFKEQ. The V and J ends lost 1 base and 8 bases, in that order; junction bases with no gene match: 5. Here the CDR3 reads CASSQGTGVGGYTF. The CDR3 DNA reads TGTGCCAGCAGCCAAGGGACAGGGGTAGGGGGCTACACCTTC.

There are a few counts of this clonotype. The V and J genes are TRBV24-1 and TRBJ2-7; D is ambiguous. Germline assignment: CDR1 KGHDR and CDR2 SFDVKD. Trimming cost V 4 bases and J 5 bases, with 8 bases left between them. The CDR3 contains 12 residues. CDR3 protein: CATSDDVNEQYF. CDR3 DNA sequence: TGTGCCACCAGTGACGACGTAAACGAGCAGTACTTC.

Concerning this clonotype itself: A clone one base away is much larger, so this may be a read error. V is TRBV30 and J is TRBJ2-5; D may be TRBD1 or TRBD2 (6 bases each). The germline V and J ends were trimmed by 5 bases and 3 bases, with 13 bases remaining between them. This CDR3 has 13 residues. Germline V gene data show CDR1 as GTSNPN and CDR2 as SVGIG (reference sequence). The CDR3 loop reads CAWGRGHKETQYF. The CDR3 nucleotides read TGTGCCTGGGGACGGGGGCACAAAGAGACCCAGTACTTC.

The chain is built from TRBV28 and TRBJ2-3; TRBD2 agrees at 11 bases. The CDR3 sequence is 17 residues long. Germline V gives CDR1 MDHEN, CDR2 SYDVKM. Trimming removed 2 bases from V and 4 bases from J; junction bases left unmatched: 8. This chain's CDR3 is CASSLRGLAGGPDTQYF. The CDR3 nucleotides read TGTGCCAGCAGTTTACGGGGCTTAGCGGGGGGGCCAGATACGCAGTATTTT.

This clonotype was detected a few times. The chain carries TRBV5-4 and TRBJ2-3; 9 bases fit TRBD1. This CDR3 region has 15 residues. In germline, CDR1 is SGHNT, CDR2 YYREEE (reference sequence). Unmatched junction bases numbered 9, after V lost 6 bases and J lost 4 bases. The CDR3 here is CASTLTGGGADTQYF. The CDR3 DNA is TGTGCCAGCACTCTGACAGGGGGAGGCGCAGATACGCAGTATTTT.

This clonotype turned up a few times. The chain is built from TRBV7-9 and TRBJ2-2; 7 nucleotides agree with TRBD1. The CDR3 totals 16 residues. Germline V gene lookup returns CDR1 SEHNR and CDR2 FQNEAQ (reference sequence). The V and J ends lost 2 bases and 0 bases, in that order; junction bases with no gene match: 3. The CDR3 nucleotides are TGTGCCAGCAGCTTAAACAGGGGCTCGAACACCGGGGAGCTGTTTTTT. This encodes CASSLNRGSNTGELFF.

This sequence joins TRBV20-1 and TRBJ1-5; 9 bases line up with TRBD1. The germline CDR1 and CDR2 sequences are DFQATT and SNEGSKA (reference sequence). V lost 6 bases to trimming and J lost 6 bases; unmatched junction nucleotides: 12. The CDR3 is 15 residues long. CDR3 protein: CSATRRDRVGQPQHF. CDR3 nucleotide sequence: TGCAGTGCGACCCGCCGGGACAGGGTCGGTCAGCCCCAGCATTTT.

The chain couples TRBV29-1 to TRBJ2-5; unclear D gene. The CDR3 covers 12 residues. Germline values: CDR1 SQVTM, CDR2 ANQGSEA. V dropped 2 bases and J dropped 5 bases, with 9 bases sitting between them. The CDR3 DNA sequence: TGCAGCGTTGAAACCGTTGGGGAGACCCAGTACTTC. Encoded protein: CSVETVGETQYF.

The rearrangement uses TRBV3-1 and TRBJ1-1; TRBD1 matches 7 bases. The V and J ends lost 4 bases and 9 bases, in that order; junction bases with no gene match: 5. There are 12 residues in the CDR3. Germline CDR1 and CDR2: LGHDT and YNNKEL (reference sequence). The CDR3 region has the DNA TGTGCCAGCAGCCCCCGGGACAGACAAGCTTTCTTT. Its protein is CASSPRDRQAFF.

The chain links TRBV5-1 to TRBJ2-1; D could derive from TRBD1 or TRBD2 (5 bases each). V gave up 4 bases and J gave up 2 bases, with 28 bases separating them. The CDR3 contains 20 residues. Germline CDR1 SGHRS, CDR2 YFSETQ. The DNA for the CDR3 is TGCGCCAGCAGCCCGAAGGGGAGTAAAGGGCCAACCGAGGCCTACAATGAGCAGTTCTTC. Protein sequence: CASSPKGSKGPTEAYNEQFF.

This clonotype appeared many times. The chain uses TRBV24-1 and TRBJ2-5; D unresolved. V lost 3 bases, J lost 2 bases, and 12 bases lay in between. Germline V lookup: CDR1 KGHDR, CDR2 SFDVKD. The CDR3 sequence is 15 residues long. The CDR3 region is CATSDQVQTQETQYF. Written as DNA, the CDR3 is TGTGCCACCAGTGATCAAGTACAAACTCAAGAGACCCAGTACTTC.

The chain carries TRBV5-1 and TRBJ2-3; TRBD2 aligns across 10 bases. The CDR3 extends over 19 amino acids. V gave up 4 bases and J gave up 2 bases; unmatched junction bases: 16. Germline loops: CDR1 SGHRS, CDR2 YFSETQ. Written as DNA, the CDR3 is TGCGCCAGCAGCATTGGACTAGCGGCCACTCGGTCTTCCACAGATACGCAGTATTTT. Protein sequence: CASSIGLAATRSSTDTQYF.

J is TRBJ1-2 and V is TRBV9; the D is unclear. The germline V and J ends were trimmed by 0 bases and 1 base, with 7 bases remaining between them. CDR1 and CDR2 from the germline V gene are SGDLS and YYNGEE. The CDR3 totals 14 residues. The CDR3 sequence is CASSVGGFNYGYTF. CDR3 nucleotide sequence: TGTGCCAGCAGCGTAGGGGGATTTAACTATGGCTACACCTTC. Full variable domain (outside the CDR3, taken from reference TRBV9 and TRBJ1-2): DSGVTQTPKHLITATGQRVTLRCSPRSGDLSVYWYQQSLDQGLQFLIQYYNGEERAKGNILERFSAQQFPDLHSELNLSSLELGDSALYFCASSVGGFNYGYTFGSGTRLTVV.

The chain has TRBV30 and TRBJ1-6; 9 bases are a match to TRBD1. This CDR3 contains 13 residues. Losses at the gene ends were 0 bases for V and 9 bases for J; bases not matched to a gene: 0. The germline V gene encodes CDR1 GTSNPN and CDR2 SVGIG (reference sequence). The CDR3 is CAWSVGQGSPLHF. As DNA, the CDR3 is TGTGCCTGGAGTGTGGGACAGGGTTCACCCCTCCACTTT.

The chain carries TRBV5-1 and TRBJ1-2; 10 bases fit TRBD1. J lost 8 bases, V lost 5 bases, and 9 bases had no gene match. The CDR3 contains 14 residues. The germline CDR1 and CDR2 sequences are SGHRS and YFSETQ. The CDR3 reads CASRRDRGVYGYTF. In nucleotides, the CDR3 is TGCGCCAGCAGAAGGGACAGGGGAGTATACGGCTACACCTTC.

This clonotype was seen a handful of times. The rearrangement joins TRBV5-4 to TRBJ2-5; D perhaps matches TRBD2 (7 bases). The CDR3 contains 15 residues. V was cut by 4 bases and J by 5 bases, with 18 bases left in between. CDR1 and CDR2 from the germline V gene are SGHNT and YYREEE (reference sequence). The CDR3: CASSQGGGAVETQYF. The CDR3, as DNA: TGTGCCAGCAGCCAAGGAGGGGGGGCCGTGGAGACCCAGTACTTC.